The clone carrying this T cell receptor beta chain was observed a handful of times. Its antigen is unknown. The method was immunoSEQ multiplex PCR; TCRdb's version includes in-frame clones alone and lacks a portion of them. The sample comprises approximately 130,000 clones, about 92% of which are singletons, and approximately 0.99% rests with the top ten. Patients had blood sampled at baseline and again on cycle 4 day 1 and cycle 7 day 1. This specimen comes from a study of OX40 agonist ivuxolimab in advanced cancers. Overall study context: Two patients with cutaneous melanoma and one with hepatocellular carcinoma, three in total, showed partial responses.

The V end was cut by 5 bases, the J end by 8 bases, with 16 bases between. CDR3 length: 13 residues. The V gene's germline CDR1 is LNHDA and CDR2 SQIVND (reference sequence). Study results and limitations: Still undetermined is the antigen specificity of the expanded peripheral T cells. On average, a greater number of expanded clones characterised CD8+ T cells relative to CD4+.

Specimen: CD4+ or CD8+ T cells sorted from blood, collected in a trial of the OX40 agonist ivuxolimab. The chain uses TRBV19 and TRBJ2-7; D may be TRBD2 (5 bases). The sequence came from an adult with an advanced solid tumor such as melanoma, head and neck, liver or kidney cancer. CDR3 sequence (DNA): TGTGCCAGTAGTTCCTGGACTGGATTACAGCAGTACTTC. Translating gives CASSSWTGLQQYF.